This T cell receptor (beta chain) was retrieved from a study of cytotoxic CD8 clonotypes in ibrutinib-treated CLL (dated by TCRdb to 2020 to 2023). In terms of the full investigation: In this cohort, 15 patients were treatment-naive and more than 9 were relapsed/refractory, while roughly 17 had unmutated IGHV. The response samples were drawn at a median of roughly twelve months into treatment, with a range of about 6 to 40 months. Partial responses were observed in approximately 24 patients and complete responses in 2; after a median follow-up of about 69 months, remission was maintained in 14 patients and progression was observed in some twelve. Cryopreserved peripheral blood mononuclear cells were obtained prior to treatment, at the time of response, and at either disease progression or sustained remission. Of the approximately 90 participants in the trial, approximately 25 had longitudinal samples available. Samples averaged roughly 260,000 productive templates and about 94,000 productive rearrangements. Every remission and progressive disease sample was obtained while ibrutinib was still being received by the patients. The paper as a whole reports these results and caveats: At ibrutinib response clonality went up, during sustained remission it held steady, and at progression it dropped back toward baseline. Public clonotypes were rare and either shrank or stayed stable during treatment, and the rise in clonality at ibrutinib response reflected expansion of private clonotypes. Baseline clonality was found to be higher than that of age-matched healthy donors and was strongly correlated with circulating CD8+ T-cell counts. Sustained-remission and progressing patients did not have matched sampling times, and lymph node repertoires were not examined.

Comments on this clone: Its antigen has not been determined. Base quality data are lacking; no much larger clone is found one base away.

This specimen's time point label, interpreted: approximately 11 months on ibrutinib. Roughly 2.2 micrograms of genomic DNA were extracted from cryopreserved PBMCs for TCR beta library preparation. High-throughput TCR beta sequencing was performed on longitudinal blood samples from CLL patients receiving ibrutinib monotherapy. The patients took part in an open-label, single-center phase 2 trial of ibrutinib monotherapy. V drops 4 bases and J drops 3 bases, leaving 6 bases in between. Taken from the germline V gene, the CDR1 and CDR2 loops are SNHLY and FYNNEI. The CDR3 contains 12 residues, cysteine and phenylalanine counted. The CDR3 DNA has 36 bases and is translated from base 1. Each clonotype received, on average, around 10x coverage in deep resolution sequencing performed on a MiSeq, where the target depth lay between 1 in 1 million and 1 in 200,000 T cells. The immunoSEQ hsTCRB Kit was used to generate TCR beta libraries. Per the original workflow: Data were analyzed with ImmunoSEQ Data Assistant and ImmunoSEQ Analyzer, with V, D and J genes assigned per IMGT definitions. Clonality was computed as one minus normalized Shannon entropy of productive rearrangement frequencies, ranging from 0 to 1. Public clonotype analysis was restricted to overrepresented clonotypes comprising at least 0.05% of each patient's repertoire. Around 13 age-matched healthy donor repertoires from immuneACCESS were used as controls for clonality. The clones in this table, taken by TCRdb from immuneACCESS, are in-frame only. Not every clone is retained; where verified, under half of the shortfall comes from an unresolved V gene, and the cause of the rest is unknown. The V and J calls and clone size were taken over from that table, and D and trimming were inferred from the DNA. The sample table shows some 200,000 clones, and just over 70% are seen once. The ten largest clonotypes hold about 6.4% of the sample.

The chain couples TRBV2 to TRBJ1-2, with an unclear D gene assignment. This receptor was obtained from a human donor with chronic lymphocytic leukemia. The sequences come from PBMCs, collected after 12 months of ibrutinib treatment. The nucleotide sequence reads as follows: TGTGCCAGCAGTGGCGGTTACTATGGCTACACCTTC. Translated, this is CASSGGYYGYTF.